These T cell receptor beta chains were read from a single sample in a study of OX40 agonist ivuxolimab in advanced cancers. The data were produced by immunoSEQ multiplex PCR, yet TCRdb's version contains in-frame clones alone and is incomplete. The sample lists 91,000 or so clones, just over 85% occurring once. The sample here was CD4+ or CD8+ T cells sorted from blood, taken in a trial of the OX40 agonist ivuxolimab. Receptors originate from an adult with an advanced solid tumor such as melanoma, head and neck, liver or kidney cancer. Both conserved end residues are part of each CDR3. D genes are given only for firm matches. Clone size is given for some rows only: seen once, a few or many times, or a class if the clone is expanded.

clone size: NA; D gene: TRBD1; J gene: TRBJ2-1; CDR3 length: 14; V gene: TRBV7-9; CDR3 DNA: TGTGCCAGCAGCATGGGACAGGCGCACAATGAGCAGTTCTTC; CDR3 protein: CASSMGQAHNEQFF
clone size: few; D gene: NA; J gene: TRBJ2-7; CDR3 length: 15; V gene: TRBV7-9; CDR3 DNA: TGTGCCAGCAGCTCGACCGTGGTGGCCGGGAACGAGCAGTACTTC; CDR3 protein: CASSSTVVAGNEQYF
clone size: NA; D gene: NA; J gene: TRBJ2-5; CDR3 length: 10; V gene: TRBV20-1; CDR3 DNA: TGCAGTGCCCTCGGGGAGACCCAGTACTTC; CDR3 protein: CSALGETQYF
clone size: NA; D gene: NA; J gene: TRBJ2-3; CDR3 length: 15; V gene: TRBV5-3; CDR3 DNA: TGTGCCAGAAGCCTTCCGGGGGCTAGCACAGATACGCAGTATTTT; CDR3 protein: CARSLPGASTDTQYF
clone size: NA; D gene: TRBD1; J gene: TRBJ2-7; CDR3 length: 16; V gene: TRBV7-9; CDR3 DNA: TGTGCCAGCAGCCCCCCTTCGGGACAGAGACAGAGCGAGCAGTACTTC; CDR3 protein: CASSPPSGQRQSEQYF
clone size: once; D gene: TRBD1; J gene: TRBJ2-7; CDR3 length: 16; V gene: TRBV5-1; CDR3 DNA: TGCGCCAGCAGCAAGGGGGCCAGCCCGACAACCTACGAGCAGTACTTC; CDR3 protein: CASSKGASPTTYEQYF
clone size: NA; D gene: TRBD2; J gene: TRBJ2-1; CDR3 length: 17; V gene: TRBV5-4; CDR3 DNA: TGTGCCAGCAGCTTGGCCGGGACTAGAGGGCTCTACAATGAGCAGTTCTTC; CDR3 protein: CASSLAGTRGLYNEQFF
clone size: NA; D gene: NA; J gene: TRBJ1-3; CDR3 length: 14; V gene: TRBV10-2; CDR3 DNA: TGCGCCAGCAGTGACAGGGAAGCTGGAAACACCATATATTTT; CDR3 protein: CASSDREAGNTIYF
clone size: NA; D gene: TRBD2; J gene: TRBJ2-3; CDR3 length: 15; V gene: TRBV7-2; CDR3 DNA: TGTGCCAGCAGCTCCGGGACTAGCGGGAGTACTACGCAGTATTTT; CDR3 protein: CASSSGTSGSTTQYF
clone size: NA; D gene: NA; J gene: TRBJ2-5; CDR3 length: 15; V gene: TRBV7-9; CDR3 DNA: TGTGCCAGCAGCTTAGGGGATATGCTCCAAGAGACCCAGTACTTC; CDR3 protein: CASSLGDMLQETQYF
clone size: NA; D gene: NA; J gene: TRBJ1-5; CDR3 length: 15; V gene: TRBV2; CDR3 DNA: TGTGCCAGCAGTGAGGAGGGGGACCGCAATCAGCCCCAGCATTTT; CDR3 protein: CASSEEGDRNQPQHF
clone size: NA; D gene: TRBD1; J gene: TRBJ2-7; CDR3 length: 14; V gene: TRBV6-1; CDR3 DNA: TGTGCCAGCAGTACGGGACAGGGGGCCCACGAGCAGTACTTC; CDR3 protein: CASSTGQGAHEQYF
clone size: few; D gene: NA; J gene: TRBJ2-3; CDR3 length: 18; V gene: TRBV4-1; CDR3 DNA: TGCGCCAGCAGCCAAGAAGGTCCGACACCCACTAGCACAGATACGCAGTATTTT; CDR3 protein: CASSQEGPTPTSTDTQYF
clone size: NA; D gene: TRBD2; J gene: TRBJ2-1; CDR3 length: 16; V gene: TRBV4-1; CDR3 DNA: TGCGCCAGCAGCCAAGACCCGGGAGGCCCCTACAATGAGCAGTTCTTC; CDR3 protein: CASSQDPGGPYNEQFF
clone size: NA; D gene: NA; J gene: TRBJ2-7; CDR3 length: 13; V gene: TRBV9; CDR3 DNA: TGTGCCAGCAGCCTGGAGGGGCACGGCGAGCAGTACTTC; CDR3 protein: CASSLEGHGEQYF
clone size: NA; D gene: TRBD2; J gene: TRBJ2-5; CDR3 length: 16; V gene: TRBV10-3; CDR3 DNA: TGTGCCATCAGTGCGGGACTAGCGGGAGGAGGGGAGACCCAGTACTTC; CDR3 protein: CAISAGLAGGGETQYF
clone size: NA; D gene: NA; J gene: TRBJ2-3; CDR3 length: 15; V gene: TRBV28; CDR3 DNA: TGTGCCAGCAAGGTTGGCTCGACCCGCACAGATACGCAGTATTTT; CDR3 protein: CASKVGSTRTDTQYF
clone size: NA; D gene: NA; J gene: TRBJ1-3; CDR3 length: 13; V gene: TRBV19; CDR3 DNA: TGTGCCAGCACAGGGAACTCTGGAAACACCATATATTTT; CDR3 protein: CASTGNSGNTIYF